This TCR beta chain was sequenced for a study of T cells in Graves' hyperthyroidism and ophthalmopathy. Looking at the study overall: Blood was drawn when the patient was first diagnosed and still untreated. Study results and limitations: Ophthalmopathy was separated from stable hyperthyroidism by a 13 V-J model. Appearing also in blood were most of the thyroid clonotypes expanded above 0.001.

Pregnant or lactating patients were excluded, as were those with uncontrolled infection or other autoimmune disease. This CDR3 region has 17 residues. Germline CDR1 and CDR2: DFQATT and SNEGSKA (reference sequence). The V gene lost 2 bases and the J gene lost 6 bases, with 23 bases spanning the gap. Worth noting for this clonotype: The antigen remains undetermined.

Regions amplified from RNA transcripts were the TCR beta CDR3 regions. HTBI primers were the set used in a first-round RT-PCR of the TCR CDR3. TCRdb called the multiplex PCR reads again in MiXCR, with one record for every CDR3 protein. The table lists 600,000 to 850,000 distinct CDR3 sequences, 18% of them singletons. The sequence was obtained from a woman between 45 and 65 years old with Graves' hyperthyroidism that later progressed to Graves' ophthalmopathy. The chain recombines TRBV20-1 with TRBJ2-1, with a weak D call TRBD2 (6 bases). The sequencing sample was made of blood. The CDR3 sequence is CSARPPGSGEAPNEQFF. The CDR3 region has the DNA TGCAGTGCTAGACCGCCGGGGTCGGGAGAGGCCCCCAATGAGCAGTTCTTC.